The 18 T cell receptor beta chains below come from one sample, sequenced in a study of T cell responses to AZD1222 COVID-19 vaccine. Produced via immunoSEQ multiplex PCR; TCRdb's table is partial and in-frame only. The profile shows 70,000 to 75,000 clones, roughly 85% of them singletons. The source was peripheral blood, collected 28 days after the second AZD1222 dose. These receptors all come from an adult who received the AZD1222 COVID-19 vaccine.

As concerns this clone: The same CDR3 also results from other DNA sequences found in this sample. The rearrangement joins TRBV9 to TRBJ2-7; TRBD2 is a possible D gene (5 bases). Germline CDR1 SGDLS, CDR2 YYNGEE. V gave up 0 bases and J gave up 3 bases, with 10 bases separating them. This CDR3 region has 14 residues. The CDR3 reads CASSVVPSSYEQYF. The CDR3 DNA reads as TGTGCCAGCAGCGTAGTACCTAGCAGCTACGAGCAGTACTTC.

The rearrangement joins TRBV5-3 to TRBJ2-7; 8 nucleotides align to TRBD2. TRBV5-3 is classed as an ORF, of uncertain function. V dropped 3 bases and J dropped 2; count of bases not matched to a gene: 4. This CDR3 has 14 residues. The CDR3 loop reads CARSSLTSAYEQYF. CDR3 sequence (DNA): TGTGCCAGAAGCTCTTTGACTAGCGCCTACGAGCAGTACTTC.

The genes are TRBV2 and TRBJ2-3; maybe TRBD2 (6 bases). The CDR3 totals 15 residues. V lost 7 bases, J lost 2 bases, and 16 bases lay in between. Germline-derived CDR1 and CDR2 are SNHLY and FYNNEI. The CDR3 bases are TGTGCCAGCACCGGTCGGGCGGGGATCACAGATACGCAGTATTTT. This gives the protein CASTGRAGITDTQYF.

The chain combines TRBV7-9 with TRBJ2-5, with TRBD2 identical over 8 bases. Germline loops: CDR1 SEHNR, CDR2 FQNEAQ (reference sequence). V dropped 7 bases and J dropped 5; count of bases not matched to a gene: 12. This CDR3 is built from 15 residues. CDR3 coding DNA: TGTGCCAGCATGAGCAGCGGGAGAAGTCGGGAGACCCAGTACTTC. Protein sequence: CASMSSGRSRETQYF.

The rearrangement joins TRBV6-5 to TRBJ1-1; tentatively, D is TRBD1 (6 bases). The CDR3 has 13 amino acids. V was cut by 6 bases and J by 3 bases, with 11 bases left in between. Per the germline V gene, CDR1 is MNHEY and CDR2 is SVGAGI. CDR3 DNA: TGTGCCAGCAGGACAGGTTTCGACACTGAAGCTTTCTTT. This encodes CASRTGFDTEAFF.

The chain has TRBV27 and TRBJ1-5, with a tentative D call TRBD1 (6 bases). The germline V gene has CDR1 MNHEY and CDR2 SMNVEV (reference sequence). Trimming pared 4 bases from V and 6 bases from J, leaving 13 bases between. The CDR3 sequence is 14 residues long. The CDR3 sequence is CASSSQGHGQPQHF. Here the CDR3 DNA reads TGTGCCAGCAGTTCCCAGGGGCACGGTCAGCCCCAGCATTTT.

In its sample, this clone was seen a few times. The rearrangement joins TRBV6-6 to TRBJ1-1, with D unresolved. CDR1 is MNHNY and CDR2 is SVGAGI in the germline V gene (reference sequence). V was clipped by 6 bases and J by 8 bases, with 7 bases between them. CDR3 length equals 10 residues. CDR3 residues: CASSSGEAFF. The CDR3 DNA reads as TGTGCCAGCAGCTCGGGAGAAGCTTTCTTT.

The chain joins TRBV5-1 to TRBJ2-1; 9 bases line up with TRBD1. This CDR3 spans 16 amino acids. Looked up from germline, CDR1 is SGHRS and CDR2 is YFSETQ. Unmatched junction bases numbered 10, after V lost 9 bases and J lost 0 bases. The CDR3 nucleotides read TGCGCCACCGGGACAGGGAATTCGGGCTCCTACAATGAGCAGTTCTTC. Translating it yields CATGTGNSGSYNEQFF.

The chain links TRBV2 to TRBJ2-1, with TRBD2 as a possible D gene (6 bases). Germline values: CDR1 SNHLY, CDR2 FYNNEI. There are 15 residues in the CDR3. Trimming removed 3 bases at V and 1 base at J, with 10 bases between. This CDR3 is CASSEGDWSYNEQFF. The CDR3 nucleotides read TGTGCCAGCAGTGAGGGGGACTGGTCCTACAATGAGCAGTTCTTC.

V and J are TRBV7-9 and TRBJ1-4; a possible D gene is TRBD1 (6 bases). The CDR3 consists of 16 residues. V dropped 5 bases and J dropped 0 bases, with 13 bases sitting between them. Germline V CDR1 and CDR2: SEHNR, FQNEAQ (reference sequence). CDR3 sequence: CASSTGQSTTNEKLFF. CDR3 sequence (DNA): TGTGCCAGCAGCACCGGACAGAGCACAACTAATGAAAAACTGTTTTTT.

The V and J genes are TRBV12-3 or TRBV12-4 and TRBJ2-1; perhaps TRBD1 as D (6 bases). This CDR3 has 13 residues. V was trimmed by 4 bases and J by 6 bases, leaving 10 bases between them. The CDR3 DNA is TGTGCCAGCAGTTACGGCAGGGGCAATGAGCAGTTCTTC. The encoded protein is CASSYGRGNEQFF.

The count of this clone is one. The chain combines TRBV27 with TRBJ2-1, with unresolved D. The V end lost 5 bases, the J end lost 4 bases, and 9 bases lay between the germline ends. The CDR3 length is 13 residues. Germline V gene sequence: CDR1 MNHEY, CDR2 SMNVEV (reference sequence). CDR3 sequence (DNA): TGTGCCAGCAGTCCGGACGAGTACAATGAGCAGTTCTTC. This encodes CASSPDEYNEQFF.

The genes are TRBV6-4 and TRBJ2-3; 9 bases agree with TRBD2. Germline lookup yields CDR1 MRHNA and CDR2 SNTAGT. The CDR3 covers 15 residues. The ends lost 0 bases at V and 3 bases at J; junction bases unmatched: 1. The CDR3 loop is CASSDSSGGTDTQYF. The DNA of the CDR3 is TGTGCCAGCAGTGACTCTAGCGGGGGAACAGATACGCAGTATTTT.

The chain couples TRBV2 to TRBJ2-1, with no clear D. The CDR3 is 13 residues long. Germline V CDR1 and CDR2: SNHLY, FYNNEI. V was pared by 4 bases and J by 1 base, with 5 bases between. CDR3 sequence: CASSVRSYNEQFF. DNA for the CDR3: TGTGCCAGCAGTGTTCGGTCCTACAATGAGCAGTTCTTC.

The V and J genes are TRBV30 and TRBJ1-5; D might be TRBD1 (5 bases). Looked up from germline, CDR1 is GTSNPN and CDR2 is SVGIG (reference sequence). This CDR3 comprises 12 residues. The CDR3 region is CGYSAGGRPQHF. The CDR3 bases are TGTGGTTACTCCGCGGGGGGTAGGCCCCAGCATTTT.

In nucleotides, the CDR3 is TGTGCCAGCAGTTACTCGGCATACCCCATGAACACTGAAGCTTTCTTT. Amino acid sequence: CASSYSAYPMNTEAFF. The V call is TRBV6-2 or TRBV6-3, the J call TRBJ1-1; D is undetermined. V gave up 0 bases and J gave up 0 bases, with 11 bases separating them. Germline V CDR1 and CDR2: MNHEY, SVGEGT. This CDR3 has 16 amino acids.

This chain connects TRBV30 to TRBJ1-4; a possible D gene is TRBD1 (5 bases). Trimming cost V 3 bases and J 8 bases, with 19 bases left between them. This CDR3 is 15 amino acids long. The germline CDR1 and CDR2 sequences are GTSNPN and SVGIG (reference sequence). The DNA for the CDR3 is TGTGCCTGGAGCCCGGGACGGGAACGAAGGGAAAAACTGTTTTTT. This codes for CAWSPGRERREKLFF.

The V call is TRBV28, the J call TRBJ2-6; 7 bases align to TRBD1. The CDR3 contains 17 residues. With 5 bases clipped from V and 0 bases from J, the junction kept 7 bases outside the gene matches. Germline V CDR1 and CDR2: MDHEN, SYDVKM. CDR3 DNA: TGTGCCAGCAGTCGGACAGGACTGATCTCTGGGGCCAACGTCCTGACTTTC. Protein: CASSRTGLISGANVLTF.